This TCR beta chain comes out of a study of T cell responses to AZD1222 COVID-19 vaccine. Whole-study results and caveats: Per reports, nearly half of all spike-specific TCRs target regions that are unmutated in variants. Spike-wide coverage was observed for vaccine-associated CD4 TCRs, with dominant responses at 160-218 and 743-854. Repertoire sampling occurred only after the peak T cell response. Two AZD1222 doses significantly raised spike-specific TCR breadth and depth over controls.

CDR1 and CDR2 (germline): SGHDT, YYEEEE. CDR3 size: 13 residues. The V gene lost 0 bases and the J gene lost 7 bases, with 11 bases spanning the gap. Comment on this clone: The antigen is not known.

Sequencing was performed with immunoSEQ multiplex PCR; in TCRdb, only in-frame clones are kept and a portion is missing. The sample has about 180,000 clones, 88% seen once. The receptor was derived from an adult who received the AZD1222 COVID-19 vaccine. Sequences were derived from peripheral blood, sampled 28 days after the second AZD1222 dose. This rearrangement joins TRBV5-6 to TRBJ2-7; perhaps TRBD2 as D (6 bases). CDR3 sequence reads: CASSLAMAGEQYF. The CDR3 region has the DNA TGTGCCAGCAGCTTGGCCATGGCGGGGGAGCAGTACTTC.